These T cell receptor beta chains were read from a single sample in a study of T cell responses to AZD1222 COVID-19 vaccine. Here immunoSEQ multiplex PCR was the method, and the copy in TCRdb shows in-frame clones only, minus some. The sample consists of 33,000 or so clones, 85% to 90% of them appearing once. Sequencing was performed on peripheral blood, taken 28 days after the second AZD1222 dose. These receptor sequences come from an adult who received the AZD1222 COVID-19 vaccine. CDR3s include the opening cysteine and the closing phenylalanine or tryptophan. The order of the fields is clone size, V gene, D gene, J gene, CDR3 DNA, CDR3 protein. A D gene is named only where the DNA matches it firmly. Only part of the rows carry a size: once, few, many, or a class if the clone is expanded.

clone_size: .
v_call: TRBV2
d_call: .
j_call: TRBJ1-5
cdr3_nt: TGTGCCAGCAGTGAGTGGGGGGCCAATCAGCCCCAGCATTTT
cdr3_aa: CASSEWGANQPQHF

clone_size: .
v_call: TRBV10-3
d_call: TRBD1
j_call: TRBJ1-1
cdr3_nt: TGTGCCATCAGTGAGTCCAGGGGGCGAATTGGCACTGAAGCTTTCTTT
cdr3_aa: CAISESRGRIGTEAFF

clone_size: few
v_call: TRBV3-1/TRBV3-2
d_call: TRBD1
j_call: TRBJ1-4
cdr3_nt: TGTGCCAGCAAGCCCCACGGGACAGTTAATGAAAAACTGTTTTTT
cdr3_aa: CASKPHGTVNEKLFF

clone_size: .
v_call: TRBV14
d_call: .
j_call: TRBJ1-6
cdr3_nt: TGTGCCAGCAGCCAAGATGTCGACAGGCGGTTCTCACCCCTCCACTTT
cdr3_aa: CASSQDVDRRFSPLHF

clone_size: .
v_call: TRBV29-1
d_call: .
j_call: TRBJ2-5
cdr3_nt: TGCAGCGTTGATGCGATGACAGAAAATCAAGAGACCCAGTACTTC
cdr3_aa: CSVDAMTENQETQYF

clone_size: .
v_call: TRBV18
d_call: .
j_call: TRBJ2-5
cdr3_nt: TGTGCCAGCTCACAATCTAGCCAGGAGACCCAGTACTTC
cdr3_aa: CASSQSSQETQYF

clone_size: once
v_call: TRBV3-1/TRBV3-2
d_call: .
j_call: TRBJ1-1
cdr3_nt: TGTGCCAGCAGCCAAGAAGTTTCTAATCGTGACACTGAAGCTTTCTTT
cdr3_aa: CASSQEVSNRDTEAFF

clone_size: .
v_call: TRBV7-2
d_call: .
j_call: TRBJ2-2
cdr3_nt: TGTGCCAGCAGCTTACATAGCATAAACACCGGGGAGCTGTTTTTT
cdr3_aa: CASSLHSINTGELFF

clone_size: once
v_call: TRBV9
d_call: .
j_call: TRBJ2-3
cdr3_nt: TGTGCCAGCAGCGCGCCGGTTGCCAGCACAGATACGCAGTATTTT
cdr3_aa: CASSAPVASTDTQYF

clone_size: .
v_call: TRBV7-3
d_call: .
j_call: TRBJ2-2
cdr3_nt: TGTGCCAGCAGCCACCAGGCCCCGGGGAACACCGGGGAGCTGTTTTTT
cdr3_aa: CASSHQAPGNTGELFF

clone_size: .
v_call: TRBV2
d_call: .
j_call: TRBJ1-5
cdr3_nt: TGTGCCAGCAGTGAATTCTACAAAAGTCAGCCCCAGCATTTT
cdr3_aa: CASSEFYKSQPQHF

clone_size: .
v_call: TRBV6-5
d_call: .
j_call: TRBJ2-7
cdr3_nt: TGCGCCGCCCGGGGGGCTAGCTCCTACGAGCAGTACTTC
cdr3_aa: CAARGASSYEQYF

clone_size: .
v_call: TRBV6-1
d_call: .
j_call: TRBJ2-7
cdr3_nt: TGTGCCAGCAGTGAAATACCTCAGGGATACGAGCAGTACTTC
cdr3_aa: CASSEIPQGYEQYF

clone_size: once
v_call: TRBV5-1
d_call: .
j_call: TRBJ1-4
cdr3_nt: TGCGCCAGCAGCGAGGCACAACCTAATGAAAAACTGTTTTTT
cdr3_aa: CASSEAQPNEKLFF

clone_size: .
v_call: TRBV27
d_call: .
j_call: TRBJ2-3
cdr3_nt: TGTGCCAGCAGTTATGAGGTGTTGGGGCTACCTAGCACAGATACGCAGTATTTT
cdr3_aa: CASSYEVLGLPSTDTQYF

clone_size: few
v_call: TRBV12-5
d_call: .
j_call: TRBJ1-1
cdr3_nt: TGTGCTAGTGGTTTACCTCGGGGGGAACAAGCTTTCTTT
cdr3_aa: CASGLPRGEQAFF

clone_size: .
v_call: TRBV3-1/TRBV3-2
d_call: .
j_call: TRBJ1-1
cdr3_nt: TGTGCCAGCAGCCCCTCCGGGAACACTGAAGCTTTCTTT
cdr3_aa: CASSPSGNTEAFF

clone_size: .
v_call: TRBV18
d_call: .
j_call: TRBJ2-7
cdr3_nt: TGTGCCAGCTCACCACCGTGGGGCTCCTACGAGCAGTACTTC
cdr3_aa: CASSPPWGSYEQYF

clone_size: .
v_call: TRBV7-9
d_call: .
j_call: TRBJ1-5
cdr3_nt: TGTGCCAGCAGCTCCGCGGCAAGGGATCAGCCCCAGCATTTT
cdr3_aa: CASSSAARDQPQHF

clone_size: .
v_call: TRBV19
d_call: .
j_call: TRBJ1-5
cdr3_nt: TGTGCCAGTAGTATAGTAACCAGGAATCAGCCCCAGCATTTT
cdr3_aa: CASSIVTRNQPQHF

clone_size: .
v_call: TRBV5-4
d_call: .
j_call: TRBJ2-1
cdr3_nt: TGTGCCAGCAGCTTGCCAGGGGATGAGCAGTTCTTC
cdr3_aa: CASSLPGDEQFF

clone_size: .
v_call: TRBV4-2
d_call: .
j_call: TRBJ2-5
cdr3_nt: TGTGCCAGCAGCCAAGATTTTCAGGGACAGACCCAGTACTTC
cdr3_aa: CASSQDFQGQTQYF

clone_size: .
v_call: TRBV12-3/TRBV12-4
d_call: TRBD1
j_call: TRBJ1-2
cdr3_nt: TGTGCCAGCAGTCCGGGACAGAGGGATGGCTACACCTTC
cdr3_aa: CASSPGQRDGYTF

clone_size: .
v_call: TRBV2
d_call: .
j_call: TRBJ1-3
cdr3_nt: TGTGCCAGCAGTTGGGAAGGGAACACCATATATTTT
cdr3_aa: CASSWEGNTIYF

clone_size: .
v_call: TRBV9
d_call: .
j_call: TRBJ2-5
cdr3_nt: TGTGCCAGCAGCGTAGCTCCGGTCGGACTGCAAGAGACCCAGTACTTC
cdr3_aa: CASSVAPVGLQETQYF

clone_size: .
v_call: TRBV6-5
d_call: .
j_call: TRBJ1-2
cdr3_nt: TGTGCCAGCATCGAACTCCCTTATGGCTACACCTTC
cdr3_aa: CASIELPYGYTF

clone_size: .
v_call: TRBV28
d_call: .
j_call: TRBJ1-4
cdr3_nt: TGTGCCAGCAGGGGCCCGAACGAAAAACTGTTTTTT
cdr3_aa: CASRGPNEKLFF

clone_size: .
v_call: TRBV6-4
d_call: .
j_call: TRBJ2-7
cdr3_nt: TGTGCCAGCAGTTTTCCCCTGAGGGCAGCATCCTACGAGCAGTACTTC
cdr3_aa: CASSFPLRAASYEQYF

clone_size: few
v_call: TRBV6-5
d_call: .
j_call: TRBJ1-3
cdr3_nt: TGTGCCAGCGGTCGGGGATCTCCCTCTGGAAACACCATATATTTT
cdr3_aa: CASGRGSPSGNTIYF

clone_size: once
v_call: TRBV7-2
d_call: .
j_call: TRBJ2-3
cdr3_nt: TGTGCCAGCAGGAATCTAGCGACAGATACGCAGTATTTT
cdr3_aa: CASRNLATDTQYF

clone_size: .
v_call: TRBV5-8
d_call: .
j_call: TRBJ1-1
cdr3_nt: TGTGCCAGCAGCCCACTTGGGAGGATTGCTTTCTTT
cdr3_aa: CASSPLGRIAFF

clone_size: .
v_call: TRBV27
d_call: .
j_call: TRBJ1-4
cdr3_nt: TGTGCCAGCAGTTCCGAGGGAGGGCGTGCAACTAATGAAAAACTGTTTTTT
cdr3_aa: CASSSEGGRATNEKLFF

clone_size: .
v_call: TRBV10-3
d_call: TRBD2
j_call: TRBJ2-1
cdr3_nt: TGTGCCATCGGGCCTAGCGGCTACAATGAGCAGTTCTTC
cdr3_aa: CAIGPSGYNEQFF

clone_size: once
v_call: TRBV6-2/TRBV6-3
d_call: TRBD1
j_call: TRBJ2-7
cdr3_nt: TGTGCCAGCAGCCCCGTGGACAGGTCCTACGAGCAGTACTTC
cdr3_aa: CASSPVDRSYEQYF

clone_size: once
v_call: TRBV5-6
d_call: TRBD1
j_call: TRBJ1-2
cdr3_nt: TGTGCCAGCAGCGGCCGGGACAGGGGTAGTCTGGGGGGCTACACCTTC
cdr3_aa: CASSGRDRGSLGGYTF

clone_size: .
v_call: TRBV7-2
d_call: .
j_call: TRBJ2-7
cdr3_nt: TGTGCCAGCAGCTTATTACAGACCTACGAGCAGTACTTC
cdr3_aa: CASSLLQTYEQYF

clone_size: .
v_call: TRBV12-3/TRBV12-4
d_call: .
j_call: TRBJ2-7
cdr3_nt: TGTGCCAGCGTGATAGGGGGTTCCTACGAGCAGTACTTC
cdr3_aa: CASVIGGSYEQYF

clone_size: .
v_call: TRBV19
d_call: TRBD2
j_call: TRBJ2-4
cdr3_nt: TGTGCCAGTAGTTTCTCCGGGACTATCGCCATTCAGTACTTC
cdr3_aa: CASSFSGTIAIQYF

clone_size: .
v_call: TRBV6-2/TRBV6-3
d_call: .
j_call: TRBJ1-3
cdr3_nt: TGTGCCAGCAGTCAACTCGGGGGCACCATATATTTT
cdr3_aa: CASSQLGGTIYF

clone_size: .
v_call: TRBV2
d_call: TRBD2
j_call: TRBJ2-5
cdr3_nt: TGTGCCAGCTCCGGGACTAGCGGGCGCGTAAAGTACTTC
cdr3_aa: CASSGTSGRVKYF